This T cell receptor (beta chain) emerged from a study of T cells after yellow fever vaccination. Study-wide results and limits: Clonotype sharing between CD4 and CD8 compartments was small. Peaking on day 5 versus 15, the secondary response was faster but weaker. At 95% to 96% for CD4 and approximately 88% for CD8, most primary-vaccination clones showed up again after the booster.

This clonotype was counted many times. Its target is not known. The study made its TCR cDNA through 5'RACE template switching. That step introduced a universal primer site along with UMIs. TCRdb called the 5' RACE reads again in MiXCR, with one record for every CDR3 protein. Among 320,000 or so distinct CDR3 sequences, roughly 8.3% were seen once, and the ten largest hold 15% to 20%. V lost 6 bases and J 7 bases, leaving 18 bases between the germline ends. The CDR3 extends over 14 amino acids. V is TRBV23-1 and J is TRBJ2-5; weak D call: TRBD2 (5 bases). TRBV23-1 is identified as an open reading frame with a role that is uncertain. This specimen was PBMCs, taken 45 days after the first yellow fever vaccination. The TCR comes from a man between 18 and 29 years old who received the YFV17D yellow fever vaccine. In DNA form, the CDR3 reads TGCGCCAGCAGCCTTCGAGGGCCTCCGGGGACCCAGTACTTC. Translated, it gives CASSLRGPPGTQYF.